This T cell receptor beta chain appears in the sequencing data of a study of vaccination effects on CD4 cells after COVID-19. As regards this clone: Its antigen is not identified.

A roughly ten-day culture period preceded the isolation of CD4+ T cells. Two-dose BNT162b2 or mRNA-1273 vaccination was given to participants. The CDR3 totals 15 residues. Germline CDR1 MNHEY, CDR2 SVGAGI. V dropped 0 bases and J dropped 4 bases, with 12 bases sitting between them. Produced via immunoSEQ multiplex PCR; TCRdb's table is partial and in-frame only. In the table there are about 66,000 clones, more than 60% of which are singletons. The source of this sequence is a human donor who received a COVID-19 vaccine. Sequences were derived from CD4+ T cells from PBMCs cultured without peptide, sampled after COVID-19 vaccination. This rearrangement joins TRBV6-5 to TRBJ1-2; a weak D match, TRBD1 (5 bases). The CDR3 DNA reads TGTGCCAGCAGTTACTCTTTAACGGGGCCCTATGGCTACACCTTC. It encodes CASSYSLTGPYGYTF.